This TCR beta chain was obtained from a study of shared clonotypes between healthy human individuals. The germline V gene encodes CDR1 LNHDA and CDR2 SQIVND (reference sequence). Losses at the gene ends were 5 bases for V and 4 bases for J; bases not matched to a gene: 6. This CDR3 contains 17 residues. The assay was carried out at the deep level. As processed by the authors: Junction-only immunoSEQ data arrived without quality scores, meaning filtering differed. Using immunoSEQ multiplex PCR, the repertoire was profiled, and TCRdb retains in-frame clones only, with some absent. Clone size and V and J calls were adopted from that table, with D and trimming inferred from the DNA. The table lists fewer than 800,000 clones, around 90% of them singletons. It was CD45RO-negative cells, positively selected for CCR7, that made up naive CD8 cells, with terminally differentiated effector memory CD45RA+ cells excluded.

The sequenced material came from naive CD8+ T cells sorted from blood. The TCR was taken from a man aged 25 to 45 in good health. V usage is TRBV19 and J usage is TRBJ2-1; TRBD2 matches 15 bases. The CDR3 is CASSQGLAGGPYNEQFF. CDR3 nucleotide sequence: TGTGCCAGTAGTCAAGGACTAGCGGGAGGGCCGTACAATGAGCAGTTCTTC.